A selection of T cell receptor beta chains follows, all from one sample in a study of blood T cell repertoires in COVID-19. Profiled with immunoSEQ multiplex PCR; TCRdb holds only in-frame clones, not every one. The data hold 85,000 to 110,000 clones, with roughly 87% observed a single time. The sequenced sample was peripheral blood. The source is a human donor in a cohort sampled during active COVID-19. CDR3s include the opening cysteine and the closing phenylalanine or tryptophan. Each record gives: D gene, J gene, V gene, clone size, CDR3 protein, CDR3 DNA. The D gene is left open where the match is weak. Clone size is shown for a subset of rows, as once, few, many or a class of expanded clone.

TRBD1,TRBJ1-1,TRBV7-6,NA,CASSSLEGATSEAFF,TGTGCCAGCAGCAGCTTGGAGGGGGCTACCTCTGAAGCTTTCTTT
TRBD2,TRBJ2-1,TRBV13,NA,CASSLAPSGGANEQFF,TGTGCCAGCAGCTTAGCTCCTAGCGGGGGGGCTAATGAGCAGTTCTTC
NA,TRBJ2-1,TRBV7-3,NA,CASSPRQGGQLNEQFF,TGTGCCAGCAGCCCCAGACAGGGAGGTCAATTAAATGAGCAGTTCTTC
NA,TRBJ1-4,TRBV28,NA,CASSLGDIATNEKLFF,TGTGCCAGCAGTTTAGGGGACATTGCAACTAATGAAAAACTGTTTTTT
NA,TRBJ2-7,TRBV9,NA,CASSAGDYSYEQYF,TGTGCCAGCAGCGCAGGGGACTACTCCTACGAGCAGTACTTC
TRBD1,TRBJ1-1,TRBV6-5,NA,CASRSQGARTEAFF,TGTGCCAGCAGGTCTCAGGGGGCGCGCACTGAAGCTTTCTTT
TRBD1,TRBJ2-7,TRBV5-1,NA,CASSQPGQGGGEQYF,TGCGCCAGCAGCCAGCCGGGACAGGGGGGCGGAGAGCAGTACTTC
NA,TRBJ2-2,TRBV7-6,NA,CASSFQGAGELFF,TGTGCCAGCAGCTTCCAGGGCGCCGGGGAGCTGTTTTTT
NA,TRBJ1-1,TRBV4-1,NA,CASSGRTVGTEAFF,TGCGCCAGCAGCGGACGGACAGTTGGCACTGAAGCTTTCTTT
NA,TRBJ2-5,TRBV3-1/TRBV3-2,NA,CASSYLRETQYF,TGTGCCAGCAGCTACTTACGAGAGACCCAGTACTTC
NA,TRBJ1-5,TRBV12-2,once,CASRLALSKPEYQPQHF,TGTGCAAGTCGCTTAGCGCTAAGTAAACCCGAATATCAGCCCCAGCATTTT
NA,TRBJ2-1,TRBV11-1,NA,CASSSRGHTYNEQFF,TGTGCCAGCAGTTCCAGGGGACATACCTACAATGAGCAGTTCTTC
NA,TRBJ2-1,TRBV7-9,NA,CASSVGTLYWDEQFF,TGTGCCAGCAGCGTCGGGACACTCTACTGGGATGAGCAGTTCTTC
NA,TRBJ1-2,TRBV3-1/TRBV3-2,NA,CASSHSSVRTEPNYGYTF,TGTGCCAGCAGTCACAGCTCGGTACGGACAGAGCCGAACTATGGCTACACCTTC
TRBD1,TRBJ2-1,TRBV11-2,once,CASSLQNPGQSSYNEQFF,TGTGCCAGCAGCTTGCAGAACCCGGGACAGAGCTCCTACAATGAGCAGTTCTTC
TRBD2,TRBJ2-1,TRBV7-2,few,CASSLVWTSRSSYNEQFF,TGTGCCAGCAGCTTAGTATGGACTAGCCGGAGCTCCTACAATGAGCAGTTCTTC
NA,TRBJ1-2,TRBV11-2,NA,CASSFDSAGRGYTF,TGTGCCAGCAGCTTTGATTCAGCAGGGCGAGGCTACACCTTC
TRBD2,TRBJ2-1,TRBV7-8,NA,CASSLVARSSGYNEQFF,TGTGCCAGCAGCTTAGTGGCTAGGTCTAGCGGCTACAATGAGCAGTTCTTC
NA,TRBJ2-5,TRBV18,NA,CASSPVERAGTRETQYF,TGTGCCAGCTCCCCAGTGGAAAGAGCCGGGACTCGGGAGACCCAGTACTTC
NA,TRBJ2-7,TRBV7-3,NA,CASSSTLFGEQYF,TGTGCCAGCAGCTCAACACTGTTTGGCGAGCAGTACTTC
TRBD1,TRBJ2-1,TRBV24-1,NA,CATSDLAAGGFSNEQFF,TGTGCCACCAGTGATTTAGCGGCAGGGGGTTTTAGTAATGAGCAGTTCTTC
TRBD2,TRBJ2-5,TRBV5-1,NA,CASSLVTSSSGREETQYF,TGCGCCAGCAGCTTGGTAACGTCGTCTAGCGGGAGAGAAGAGACCCAGTACTTC
TRBD2,TRBJ2-7,TRBV6-5,NA,CASSYAGEGSYEQYF,TGTGCCAGCAGTTATGCGGGAGAAGGTTCCTACGAGCAGTACTTC
TRBD2,TRBJ2-2,TRBV7-3,NA,CASSPSGGPNTGELFF,TGTGCCAGCAGCCCCAGCGGGGGCCCAAACACCGGGGAGCTGTTTTTT
NA,TRBJ2-2,TRBV7-3,NA,CASSLMSGDLTGELFF,TGTGCCAGCAGCTTAATGTCGGGGGACCTCACCGGGGAGCTGTTTTTT